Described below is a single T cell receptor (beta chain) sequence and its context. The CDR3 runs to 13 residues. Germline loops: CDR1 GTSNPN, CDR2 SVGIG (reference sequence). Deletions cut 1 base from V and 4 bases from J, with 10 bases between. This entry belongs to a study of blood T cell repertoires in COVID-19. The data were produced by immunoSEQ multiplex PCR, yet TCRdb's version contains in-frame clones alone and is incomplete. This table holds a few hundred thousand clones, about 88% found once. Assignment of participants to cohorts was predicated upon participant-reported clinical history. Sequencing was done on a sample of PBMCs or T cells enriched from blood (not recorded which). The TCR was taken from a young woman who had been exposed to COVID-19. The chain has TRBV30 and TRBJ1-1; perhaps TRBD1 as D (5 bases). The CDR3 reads CAWSASGVTEAFF. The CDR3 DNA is TGTGCCTGGAGTGCCTCGGGGGTCACTGAAGCTTTCTTT.